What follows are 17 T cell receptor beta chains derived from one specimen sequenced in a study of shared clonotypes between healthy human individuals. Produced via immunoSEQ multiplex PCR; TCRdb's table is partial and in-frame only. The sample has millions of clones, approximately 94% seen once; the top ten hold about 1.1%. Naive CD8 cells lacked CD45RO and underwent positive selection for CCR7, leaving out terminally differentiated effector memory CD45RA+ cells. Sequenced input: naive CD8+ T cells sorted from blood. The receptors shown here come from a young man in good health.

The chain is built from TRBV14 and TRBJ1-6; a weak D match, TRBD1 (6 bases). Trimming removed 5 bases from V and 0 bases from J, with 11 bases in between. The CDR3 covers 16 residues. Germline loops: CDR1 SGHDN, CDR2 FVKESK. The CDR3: CASSSSDSSYNSPLHF. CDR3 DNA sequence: TGTGCCAGCAGCTCATCGGACAGCTCCTATAATTCACCCCTCCACTTT. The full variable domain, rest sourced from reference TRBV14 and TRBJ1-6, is EAGVTQFPSHSVIEKGQTVTLRCDPISGHDNLYWYRRVMGKEIKFLLHFVKESKQDESGMPNNRFLAERTGGTYSTLKVQPAELEDSGVYFCASSSSDSSYNSPLHFGNGTRLTVT.

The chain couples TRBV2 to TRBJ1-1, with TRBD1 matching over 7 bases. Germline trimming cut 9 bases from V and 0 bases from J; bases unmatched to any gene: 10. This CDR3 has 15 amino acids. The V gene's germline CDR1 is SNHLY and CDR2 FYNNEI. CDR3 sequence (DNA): TGTGCCAGGATTACCGGGACAGCTATGAACACTGAAGCTTTCTTT. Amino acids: CARITGTAMNTEAFF. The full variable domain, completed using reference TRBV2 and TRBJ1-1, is EPEVTQTPSHQVTQMGQEVILRCVPISNHLYFYWYRQILGQKVEFLVSFYNNEISEKSEIFDDQFSVERPDGSNFTLKIRSTKLEDSAMYFCARITGTAMNTEAFFGQGTRLTVV.

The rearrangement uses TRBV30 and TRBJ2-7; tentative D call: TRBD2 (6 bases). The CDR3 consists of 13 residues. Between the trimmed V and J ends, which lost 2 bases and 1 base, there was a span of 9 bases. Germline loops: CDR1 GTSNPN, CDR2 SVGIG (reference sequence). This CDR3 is CAWSIGGSYEQYF. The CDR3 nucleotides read TGTGCCTGGAGTATCGGGGGATCCTACGAGCAGTACTTC.

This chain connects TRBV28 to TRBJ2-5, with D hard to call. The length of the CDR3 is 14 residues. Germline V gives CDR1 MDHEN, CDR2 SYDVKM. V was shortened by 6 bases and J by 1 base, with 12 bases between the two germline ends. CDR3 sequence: CASSERLVQETQYF. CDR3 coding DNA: TGTGCCAGCAGCGAACGACTCGTCCAAGAGACCCAGTACTTC. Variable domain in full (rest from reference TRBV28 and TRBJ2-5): DVKVTQSSRYLVKRTGEKVFLECVQDMDHENMFWYRQDPGLGLRLIYFSYDVKMKEKGDIPEGYSVSREKKERFSLILESASTNQTSMYLCASSERLVQETQYFGPGTRLLVL.

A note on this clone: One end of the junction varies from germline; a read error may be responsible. CDR3: CASSPLLGAVSEQFF. The CDR3 nucleotides read TGTGCTAGCAGCCCCCTCCTTGGGGCGGTTTCTGAGCAGTTCTTC. The genes are TRBV7-7 and TRBJ2-1, with D possibly TRBD1 on 5 matching bases. From germline, CDR1 is SSHAT and CDR2 FNYEAQ (reference sequence). The CDR3 runs 15 residues. Full variable domain (remainder filled in from reference TRBV7-7 and TRBJ2-1): GAGVSQSPRYKVTKRGQDVTLRCDPISSHATLYWYQQALGQGPEFLTYFNYEAQPDKSGLPSDRFSAERPEGSISTLTIQRTEQRDSAMYRCASSPLLGAVSEQFFGPGTRLTVL.

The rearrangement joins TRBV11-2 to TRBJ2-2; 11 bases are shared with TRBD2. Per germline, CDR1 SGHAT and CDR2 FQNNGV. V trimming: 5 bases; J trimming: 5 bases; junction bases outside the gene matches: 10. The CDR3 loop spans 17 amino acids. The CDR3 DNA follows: TGTGCCAGCAGCCTGCGGATAGCGGGAGGGGGGACCGGGGAGCTGTTTTTT. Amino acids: CASSLRIAGGGTGELFF. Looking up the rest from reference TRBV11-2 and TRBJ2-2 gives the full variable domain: EAGVAQSPRYKIIEKRQSVAFWCNPISGHATLYWYQQILGQGPKLLIQFQNNGVVDDSQLPKDRFSAERLKGVDSTLKIQPAKLEDSAVYLCASSLRIAGGGTGELFFGEGSRLTVL.

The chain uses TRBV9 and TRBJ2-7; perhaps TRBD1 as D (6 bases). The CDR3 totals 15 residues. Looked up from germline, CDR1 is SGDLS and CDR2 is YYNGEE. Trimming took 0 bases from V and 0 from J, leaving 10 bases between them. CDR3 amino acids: CASSVAGHSSYEQYF. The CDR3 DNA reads TGTGCCAGCAGCGTAGCGGGACACAGCTCCTACGAGCAGTACTTC. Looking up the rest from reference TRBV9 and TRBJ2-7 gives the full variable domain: DSGVTQTPKHLITATGQRVTLRCSPRSGDLSVYWYQQSLDQGLQFLIQYYNGEERAKGNILERFSAQQFPDLHSELNLSSLELGDSALYFCASSVAGHSSYEQYFGPGTRLTVT.

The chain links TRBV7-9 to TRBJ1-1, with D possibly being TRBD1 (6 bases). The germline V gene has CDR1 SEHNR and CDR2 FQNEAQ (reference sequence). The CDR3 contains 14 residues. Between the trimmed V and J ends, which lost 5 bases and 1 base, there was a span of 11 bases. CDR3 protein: CASSHKQGNTEAFF. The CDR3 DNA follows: TGTGCCAGCAGCCATAAACAGGGGAACACTGAAGCTTTCTTT.

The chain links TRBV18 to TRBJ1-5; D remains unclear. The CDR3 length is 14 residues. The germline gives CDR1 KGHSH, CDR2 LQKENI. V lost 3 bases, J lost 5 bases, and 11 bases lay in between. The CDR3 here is CASSPSPEDQPQHF. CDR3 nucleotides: TGTGCCAGCTCACCGTCCCCGGAGGATCAGCCCCAGCATTTT.

CDR3 coding DNA: TGTGCCAGCAGCCCTCTAGCGGGAGGGCCCGATGCTGAGCAGTTCTTC. Its translation: CASSPLAGGPDAEQFF. This chain connects TRBV5-4 to TRBJ2-1, with 12 bases identical to TRBD2. The CDR3 contains 16 residues. The V and J ends lost 4 bases and 9 bases, in that order; junction bases with no gene match: 11. Germline-derived CDR1 and CDR2 are SGHNT and YYREEE (reference sequence).

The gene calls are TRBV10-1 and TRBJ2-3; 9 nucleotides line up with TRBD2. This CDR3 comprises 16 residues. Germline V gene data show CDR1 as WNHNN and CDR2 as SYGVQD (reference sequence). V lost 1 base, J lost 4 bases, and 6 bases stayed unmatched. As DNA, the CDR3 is TGCGCCAGCAGTGAGTTCGCGGGGGGGCCATCAGATACGCAGTATTTT. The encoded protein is CASSEFAGGPSDTQYF.

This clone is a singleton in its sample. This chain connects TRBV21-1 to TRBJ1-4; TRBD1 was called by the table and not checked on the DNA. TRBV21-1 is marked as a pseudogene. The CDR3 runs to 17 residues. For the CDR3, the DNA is TGTGCCAGCAGCAGGGTAAAGGACAGGGGATTAAATGAAAAACTGTTTTTT. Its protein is CASSRVKDRGLNEKLFF.

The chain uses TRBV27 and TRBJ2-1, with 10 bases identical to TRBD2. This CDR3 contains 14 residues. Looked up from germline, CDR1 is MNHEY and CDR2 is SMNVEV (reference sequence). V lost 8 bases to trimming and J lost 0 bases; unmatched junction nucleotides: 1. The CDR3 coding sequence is TGTGCCAGCGCTAGCGGGAGCTCCTACAATGAGCAGTTCTTC. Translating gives CASASGSSYNEQFF.

The CDR3 coding sequence is TGTGCCAGCAGTTTAAACAGGGACCAATATAGCAATCAGCCCCAGCATTTT. Protein product: CASSLNRDQYSNQPQHF. The V call is TRBV27, the J call TRBJ1-5; possibly TRBD1 for D (6 bases). This CDR3 comprises 17 residues. Looked up from germline, CDR1 is MNHEY and CDR2 is SMNVEV (reference sequence). The germline V and J ends were trimmed by 2 bases and 0 bases, with 14 bases remaining between them.

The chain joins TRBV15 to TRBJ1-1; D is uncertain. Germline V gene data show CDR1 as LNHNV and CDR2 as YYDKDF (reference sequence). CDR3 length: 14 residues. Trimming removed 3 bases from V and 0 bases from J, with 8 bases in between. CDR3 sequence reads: CATSSGPMNTEAFF. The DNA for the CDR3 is TGTGCCACCAGCAGTGGACCTATGAACACTGAAGCTTTCTTT. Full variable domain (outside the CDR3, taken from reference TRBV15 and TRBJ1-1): DAMVIQNPRYQVTQFGKPVTLSCSQTLNHNVMYWYQQKSSQAPKLLFHYYDKDFNNEADTPDNFQSRRPNTSFCFLDIRSPGLGDTAMYLCATSSGPMNTEAFFGQGTRLTVV.

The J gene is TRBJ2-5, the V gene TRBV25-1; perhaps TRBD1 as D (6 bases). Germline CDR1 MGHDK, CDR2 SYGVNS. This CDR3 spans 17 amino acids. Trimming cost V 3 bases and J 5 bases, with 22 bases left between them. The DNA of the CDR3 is TGTGCCAGCAGTGACCATCCGACGGGACACCGGCCCGAGACCCAGTACTTC. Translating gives CASSDHPTGHRPETQYF.

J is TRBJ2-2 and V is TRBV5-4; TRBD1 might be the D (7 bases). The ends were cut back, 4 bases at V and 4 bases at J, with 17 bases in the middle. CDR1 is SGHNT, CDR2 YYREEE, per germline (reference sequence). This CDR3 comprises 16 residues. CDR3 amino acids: CASSILGGGLTGELFF. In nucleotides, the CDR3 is TGTGCCAGCAGCATCCTAGGAGGGGGCCTCACCGGGGAGCTGTTTTTT.